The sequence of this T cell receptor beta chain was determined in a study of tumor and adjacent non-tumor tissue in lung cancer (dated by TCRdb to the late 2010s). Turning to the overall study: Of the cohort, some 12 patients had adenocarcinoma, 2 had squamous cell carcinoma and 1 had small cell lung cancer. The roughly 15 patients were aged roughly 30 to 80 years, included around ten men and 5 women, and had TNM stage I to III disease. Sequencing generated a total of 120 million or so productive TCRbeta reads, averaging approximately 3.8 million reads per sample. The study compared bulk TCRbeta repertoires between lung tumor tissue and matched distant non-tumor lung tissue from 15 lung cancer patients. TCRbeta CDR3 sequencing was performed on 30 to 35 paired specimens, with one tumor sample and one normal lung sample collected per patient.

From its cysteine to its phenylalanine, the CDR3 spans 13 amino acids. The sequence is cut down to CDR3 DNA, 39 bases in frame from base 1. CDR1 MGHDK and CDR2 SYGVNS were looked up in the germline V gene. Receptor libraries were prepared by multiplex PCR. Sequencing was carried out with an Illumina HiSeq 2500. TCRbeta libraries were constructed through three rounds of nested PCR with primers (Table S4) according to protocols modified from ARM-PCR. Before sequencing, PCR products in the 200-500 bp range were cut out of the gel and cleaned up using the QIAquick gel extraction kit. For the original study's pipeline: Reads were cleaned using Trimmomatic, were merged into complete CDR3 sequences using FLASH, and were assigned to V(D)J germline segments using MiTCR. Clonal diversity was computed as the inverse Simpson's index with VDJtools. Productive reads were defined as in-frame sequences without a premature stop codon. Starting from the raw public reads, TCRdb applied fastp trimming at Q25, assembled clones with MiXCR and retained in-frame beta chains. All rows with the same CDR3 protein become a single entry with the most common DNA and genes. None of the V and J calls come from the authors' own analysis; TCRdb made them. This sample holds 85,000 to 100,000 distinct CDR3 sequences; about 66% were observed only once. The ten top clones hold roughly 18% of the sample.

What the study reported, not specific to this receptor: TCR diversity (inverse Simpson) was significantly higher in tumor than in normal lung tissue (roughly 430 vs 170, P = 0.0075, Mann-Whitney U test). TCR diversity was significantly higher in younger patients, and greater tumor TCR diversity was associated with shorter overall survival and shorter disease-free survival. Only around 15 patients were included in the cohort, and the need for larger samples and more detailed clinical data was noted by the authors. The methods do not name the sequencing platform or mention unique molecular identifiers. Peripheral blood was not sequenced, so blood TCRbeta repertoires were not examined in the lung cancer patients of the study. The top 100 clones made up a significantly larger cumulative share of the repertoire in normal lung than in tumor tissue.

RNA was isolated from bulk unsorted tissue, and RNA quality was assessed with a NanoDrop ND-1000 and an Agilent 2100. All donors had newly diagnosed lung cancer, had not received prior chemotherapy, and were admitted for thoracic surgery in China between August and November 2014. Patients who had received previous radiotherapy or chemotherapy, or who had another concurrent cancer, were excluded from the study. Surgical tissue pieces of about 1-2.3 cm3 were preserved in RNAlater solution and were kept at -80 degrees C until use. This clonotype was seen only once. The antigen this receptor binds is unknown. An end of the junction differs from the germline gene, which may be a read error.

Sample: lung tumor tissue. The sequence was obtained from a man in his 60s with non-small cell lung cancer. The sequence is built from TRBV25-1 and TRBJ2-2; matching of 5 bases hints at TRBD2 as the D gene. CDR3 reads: CASNYGNTGEQFF. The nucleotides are TGTGCCAGCAACTACGGGAACACCGGGGAGCAGTTTTTT.